A selection of T cell receptor beta chains follows, all from one sample in a study of CD8 T cells in Susac syndrome. MiXCR, run by TCRdb on the immunoSEQ multiplex PCR reads, gives a single entry per CDR3 protein. The sample carries approximately 230,000 distinct CDR3 sequences, around 93% recorded once. The sequenced sample consisted of CD4+ T cells from PBMCs. The receptor source for this set is a human donor with multiple sclerosis. Both conserved end residues are trimmed from each CDR3. The order of the fields is J gene, clone size, V gene, CDR3 protein. Size is omitted from some rows. Given values are once, few, many or a class for expanded clones.

>TRBJ2-2|-|TRBV12-3/TRBV12-4
ASRSAGPNTGELF
>TRBJ2-7|-|TRBV2
ASSDPGLADSYEQY
>TRBJ2-7|-|TRBV7-2
ASSDPGTGTYEQY
>TRBJ2-5|-|TRBV29-1
SISRNRQETQY
>TRBJ1-2|-|TRBV5-1
ASSLVLMGGPYGYT
>TRBJ2-1|-|TRBV20-1
SARVPSGSPPNEQF
>TRBJ1-1|-|TRBV30
AWIAQGALTEAF
>TRBJ1-3|-|TRBV30
AWSVSRGNTIY
>TRBJ1-5|-|TRBV27
ASPDRNSNQPQH
>TRBJ2-3|-|TRBV6-1
ASSAAGYTDTQY
>TRBJ1-3|-|TRBV20-1
SARDGLGSGNTIY
>TRBJ2-7|-|TRBV6-5
ASSYSRGAASEQY
>TRBJ2-1|-|TRBV27
ASSEFSYNEQF
>TRBJ2-4|-|TRBV20-1
SARVHGNIQY
>TRBJ1-4|-|TRBV29-1
SVDFGFPGGGEKLF
>TRBJ1-2|-|TRBV24-1
ATSDDGRTGYT
>TRBJ1-5|-|TRBV10-3
AISDRPGTGTDQPQH
>TRBJ2-6|-|TRBV6-5
ASSYELLGANVLT
>TRBJ1-5|-|TRBV3-1
ASSQDAQQPQH
>TRBJ2-3|-|TRBV10-3
AIRTAGPSTDTQY
>TRBJ2-4|-|TRBV9
ASSPPGVAGVAKNIQY
>TRBJ1-3|-|TRBV4-1
ASSQEWTAGNTIY
>TRBJ2-2|-|TRBV4-1
ASSQVVGTGHTGELF
>TRBJ2-3|-|TRBV3-1
ASSQRGPGTDTQY
>TRBJ1-1|-|TRBV3-1
ASSPLSEGWTEAF
>TRBJ2-5|-|TRBV2
ASRNHNVGGTQY
>TRBJ1-1|-|TRBV3-1
ASSHGGGAEAF
>TRBJ1-2|-|TRBV24-1
ATSDPGSQNYGYT
>TRBJ1-5|-|TRBV3-1
ASSQGSGGNQPQH
>TRBJ2-7|-|TRBV29-1
SAALDYEQY
>TRBJ2-1|once|TRBV7-3
ASSSLKGGFEQF
>TRBJ2-7|-|TRBV7-3
ASSLNPRDIAHEQY
>TRBJ2-2|-|TRBV6-5
ASGLMTGELF
>TRBJ2-4|-|TRBV28
ASSSIGGGRLAKNIQY
>TRBJ1-1|-|TRBV18
ASSASGGENTEAF
>TRBJ1-6|-|TRBV3-1
ASSQRAPLGSPLH
>TRBJ2-3|-|TRBV7-2
ASSEPAGGTDTQY
>TRBJ2-7|-|TRBV3-1
ASSQQGRASYEQY
>TRBJ2-2|few|TRBV12-3/TRBV12-4
ASSLDLTGELF
>TRBJ2-2|-|TRBV5-4
ASSLGHTTGELF
>TRBJ2-5|-|TRBV10-3
AISEPTIAHGHLQETQY
>TRBJ1-5|once|TRBV27
ASRPPLGPQH
>TRBJ1-1|-|TRBV29-1
SGARGMNTEAF
>TRBJ2-4|-|TRBV5-1
ASSREADSAKNIQY
>TRBJ2-4|-|TRBV24-1
ATSDSGQELAKNIQY
>TRBJ1-4|few|TRBV6-1
ASRKDGSTNEKLF
>TRBJ1-2|-|TRBV7-3
ASSGSDTVHGYT
>TRBJ2-1|once|TRBV4-1
ASSQDGRLAGSRGEQF
>TRBJ2-2|-|TRBV6-2/TRBV6-3
ASTVTLAGGELF
>TRBJ2-2|-|TRBV4-1
ASSQGGQGTGELF
>TRBJ2-1|-|TRBV6-5
ASSYPGASSYNEQF
>TRBJ2-5|-|TRBV2
ASKGALLETQY
>TRBJ2-1|-|TRBV19
ASSFGTSGLYNEQF
>TRBJ1-1|-|TRBV5-1
ASSLGQGETEAF
>TRBJ1-2|-|TRBV30
AWTRQGGFGYT